This paragraph covers one TCR beta chain sequence. Its specificity is not known. This CDR3 has 17 residues. Germline V gene lookup returns CDR1 KGHSH and CDR2 LQKENI. J lost 1 base, V lost 2 bases, and 10 bases had no gene match. This specimen comes from a study of cytomegalovirus exposure and HLA in healthy donors. Whole-study results and caveats: CMV serostatus was the only immune exposure information that was available. Most TCR sequences were uncommon, yet certain public TCRs appeared in many donors.

The PCR contained 60 Vbeta and 13 Jbeta primers. Profiled with immunoSEQ multiplex PCR; TCRdb holds only in-frame clones, not every one. The sample carries about 180,000 clones, 60% to 85% recorded once. The sequence was collected from a young man in good health and CMV-seronegative. The sequencing sample was made of PBMCs. The chain links TRBV18 to TRBJ2-7; TRBD1 matches at 8 bases. The CDR3 bases are TGTGCCAGCTCACCAAGGACAGGGAACGCGGAATCCTACGAGCAGTACTTC. Encoded protein: CASSPRTGNAESYEQYF.